This passage covers 18 T cell receptor beta chains from one sample sequenced in a study of OX40 agonist ivuxolimab in advanced cancers. Measured with immunoSEQ multiplex PCR; TCRdb has only the in-frame clones, and not every one. This sample has 40,000 or so clones, with about 84% found just once. Source: CD4+ or CD8+ T cells sorted from blood, taken in a trial of the OX40 agonist ivuxolimab. All receptors come from an adult with an advanced solid tumor such as melanoma, head and neck, liver or kidney cancer.

This chain uses TRBV27 with TRBJ1-1; D may be TRBD1 (6 bases). The V end was cut by 6 bases, the J end by 1 base, with 12 bases between. CDR3 length: 14 amino acids. Germline V gene sequence: CDR1 MNHEY, CDR2 SMNVEV (reference sequence). CDR3 nucleotide sequence: TGTGCCAGCAGGAGTGGGGGCTCGAACACTGAAGCTTTCTTT. Translated: CASRSGGSNTEAFF.

This clone was found once. DNA for the CDR3: TGTGCCAGCAGGCAGGGGGGCTCTACTGAAGCTTTCTTT. Translated, it gives CASRQGGSTEAFF. The rearrangement uses TRBV7-9 and TRBJ1-1, with 7 positions matching TRBD1. The CDR3 spans 13 residues. The germline V gene encodes CDR1 SEHNR and CDR2 FQNEAQ (reference sequence). The V segment lost 6 bases and the J segment 5 bases; nucleotides outside the gene matches: 6.

The gene calls are TRBV6-4 and TRBJ2-2, with no clear D. Germline V gives CDR1 MRHNA, CDR2 SNTAGT. The CDR3 has 17 amino acids. Deletions cut 0 bases from V and 5 bases from J, with 16 bases between. Here the CDR3 reads CASSDSMAGLGTGELFF. The CDR3 coding sequence is TGTGCCAGCAGTGACTCGATGGCAGGCTTGGGGACCGGGGAGCTGTTTTTT.

The chain links TRBV4-1 to TRBJ2-7; 10 bases align to TRBD2. Per germline, CDR1 MGHRA and CDR2 YSYEKL. V lost 1 base, J lost 4 bases, and 10 bases stayed unmatched. The CDR3 is 17 amino acids. DNA of the CDR3: TGCGCCAGCAGCCAAGCAGTACGAGCGGGAGGGCCGTACGAGCAGTACTTC. This gives the protein CASSQAVRAGGPYEQYF.

CDR3 bases: TGTGCCAGCAGCTCCGGCAATCAGCCCCAGCATTTT. It specifies CASSSGNQPQHF. The chain couples TRBV7-9 to TRBJ1-5; D call uncertain. Germline CDR1 and CDR2: SEHNR and FQNEAQ (reference sequence). This CDR3 region has 12 residues. Trimming took 4 bases from V and 2 from J, leaving 3 bases between them.

The chain couples TRBV27 to TRBJ2-7, with D hard to call. CDR3 length: 13 residues. V shed 5 bases and J shed 0 bases, with 8 bases lying between them. Looked up from germline, CDR1 is MNHEY and CDR2 is SMNVEV (reference sequence). For the CDR3, the DNA is TGTGCCAGCAGTATAGGACCCTCCTACGAGCAGTACTTC. Translated, it gives CASSIGPSYEQYF.

This chain connects TRBV6-5 to TRBJ1-3; no firm D call. From germline, CDR1 is MNHEY and CDR2 SVGAGI. The CDR3 covers 14 residues. Trimming stripped 6 bases from V and 3 bases from J, with 12 bases between. The CDR3 sequence: CASSKIGFGNTIYF. DNA for the CDR3: TGTGCCAGCAGCAAAATAGGGTTTGGAAACACCATATATTTT.

V usage is TRBV6-1 and J usage is TRBJ1-2, with no clear D. CDR3 size: 12 residues. Germline CDR1 reads MNHNS; CDR2 reads SASEGT. V was trimmed by 3 bases and J by 0 bases, leaving 2 bases between them. CDR3 amino acids: CASSDSNYGYTF. The CDR3 DNA reads TGTGCCAGCAGTGACTCTAACTATGGCTACACCTTC.

V usage is TRBV28 and J usage is TRBJ2-7; 10 nucleotides align to TRBD1. The CDR3 covers 14 residues. V dropped 5 bases and J dropped 5; count of bases not matched to a gene: 6. Germline V gene lookup returns CDR1 MDHEN and CDR2 SYDVKM. The DNA of the CDR3 is TGTGCCAGCAGTCCCCCGGGACAGGGGCACGAGCAGTACTTC. Translation gives CASSPPGQGHEQYF.

J is TRBJ2-5 and V is TRBV21-1. TRBV21-1 is a listed pseudogene. This CDR3 has 14 residues. For the CDR3, the DNA is TGTGCCAGCAGCCCTCGGGACGTCGAGGGGACCCAGTACTTC. Translating it yields CASSPRDVEGTQYF.

V usage is TRBV2 and J usage is TRBJ2-7; D uncertain. Trimming removed 4 bases at V and 3 bases at J, with 1 base between. This CDR3 has 10 amino acids. Germline CDR1 SNHLY, CDR2 FYNNEI. CDR3 DNA: TGTGCCAGCAGTGTCTACGAGCAGTACTTC. This encodes CASSVYEQYF. The whole variable domain, filled in from reference TRBV2 and TRBJ2-7, reads EPEVTQTPSHQVTQMGQEVILRCVPISNHLYFYWYRQILGQKVEFLVSFYNNEISEKSEIFDDQFSVERPDGSNFTLKIRSTKLEDSAMYFCASSVYEQYFGPGTRLTVT.

This clone was observed a handful of times. V gene TRBV6-1 combines with J gene TRBJ1-2, with D possibly matching TRBD1 (5 bases). With 1 base removed from V and 6 bases from J, the gap between germline ends came to 15 bases. Per the germline V gene, CDR1 is MNHNS and CDR2 is SASEGT. CDR3 size: 15 residues. CDR3 loop: CASSEVMAGSHGYTF. The CDR3, as DNA: TGTGCCAGCAGTGAAGTTATGGCAGGGAGCCATGGCTACACCTTC.

The chain joins TRBV5-1 to TRBJ2-2; D gene ambiguous. From germline, CDR1 is SGHRS and CDR2 YFSETQ. The CDR3 extends over 15 amino acids. With 4 bases removed from V and 0 bases from J, the gap between germline ends came to 10 bases. This CDR3 is CASSDVLPNTGELFF. The CDR3, as DNA: TGCGCCAGCAGCGACGTACTACCGAACACCGGGGAGCTGTTTTTT.

V and J are TRBV5-1 and TRBJ2-3; D is possibly TRBD2 (6 bases). V was shortened by 1 base and J by 6 bases, with 15 bases between the two germline ends. Germline CDR1 reads SGHRS; CDR2 reads YFSETQ. The CDR3 has 15 amino acids. The CDR3 sequence is CASSLWGDSADTQYF. The CDR3, as DNA: TGCGCCAGCAGCTTGTGGGGGGATAGTGCCGATACGCAGTATTTT.

The chain uses TRBV29-1 and TRBJ1-1; unclear D gene. Germline lookup yields CDR1 SQVTM and CDR2 ANQGSEA. This CDR3 has 15 amino acids. Between the trimmed V and J ends, which lost 3 bases and 10 bases, there was a span of 24 bases. CDR3 region: CSVENRIKVDSAAFF. Written as DNA, the CDR3 is TGCAGCGTTGAGAATAGGATCAAGGTGGATTCAGCAGCTTTCTTT.

The chain combines TRBV2 with TRBJ2-1; 7 bases align to TRBD2. The V gene end was trimmed by 6 bases and the J gene end by 9 bases; junction bases not matched to a gene: 11. Germline lookup yields CDR1 SNHLY and CDR2 FYNNEI. There are 14 residues in the CDR3. CDR3 bases: TGTGCCAGCAGATTAAAAGGATTAGCGGGTGAGCAGTTCTTC. Translation gives CASRLKGLAGEQFF.

This clone has just one count. The rearrangement links TRBV5-1 to TRBJ1-6; TRBD1 matches 7 bases. Germline V CDR1 and CDR2: SGHRS, YFSETQ. The CDR3 loop spans 14 amino acids. The J segment lost 10 bases and the V segment lost 4 bases, leaving 8 bases of the junction unmatched. DNA for the CDR3: TGCGCCAGCAGCCCGACAGGGAAAAACTCACCCCTCCACTTT. The encoded protein is CASSPTGKNSPLHF.

This chain connects TRBV7-3 to TRBJ2-5; possibly TRBD2 for D (5 bases). The DNA end is a closer match to TRBJ2-7, so the J assignment may be wrong. Per the germline V gene, CDR1 is SGHTA and CDR2 is FQGTGA. The CDR3 has 11 residues. The DNA of the CDR3 is TGTGCCAGCGGCGAGGGTGGCGAGCAGTACTTC. The encoded protein is CASGEGGEQYF.